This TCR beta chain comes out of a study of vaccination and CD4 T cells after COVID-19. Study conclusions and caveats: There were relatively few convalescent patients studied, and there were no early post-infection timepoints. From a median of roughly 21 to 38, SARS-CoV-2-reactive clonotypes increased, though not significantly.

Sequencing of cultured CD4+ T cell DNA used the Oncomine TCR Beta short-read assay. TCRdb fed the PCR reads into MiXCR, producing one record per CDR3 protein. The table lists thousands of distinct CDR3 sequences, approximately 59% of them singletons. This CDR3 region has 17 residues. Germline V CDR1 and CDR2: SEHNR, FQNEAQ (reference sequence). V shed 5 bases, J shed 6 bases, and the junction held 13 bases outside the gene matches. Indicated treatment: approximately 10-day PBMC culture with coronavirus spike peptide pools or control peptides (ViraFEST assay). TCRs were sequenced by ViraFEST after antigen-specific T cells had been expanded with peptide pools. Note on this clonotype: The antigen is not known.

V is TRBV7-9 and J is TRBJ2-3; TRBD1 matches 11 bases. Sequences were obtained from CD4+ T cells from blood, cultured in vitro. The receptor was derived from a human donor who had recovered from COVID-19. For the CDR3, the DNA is TGTGCCAGCAGCCCCCTTCCGGGACAGGGGGTTGCGGATACGCAGTATTTT. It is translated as CASSPLPGQGVADTQYF.